The clone carrying this T cell receptor beta chain showed up many times. As yet, its antigen is unknown. At the time of active disease, bone marrow was collected from every patient. The source of the sample is a study of read filtering for tumor transcriptome and immune sequencing. Study background: DNase treatment preceded whole-transcriptome library preparation.

From approximately 400 ng of RNA, a library with molecular barcoded alpha/delta and beta/gamma adaptors was made. TCRdb used MiXCR to reprocess the reads, holding one entry per CDR3 protein. The table lists 8,500 to 9,500 distinct CDR3 sequences, about 17% of them singletons. Trimming cost V 0 bases and J 2 bases, with 13 bases left between them. CDR3 length: 16 residues. Germline lookup yields CDR1 MGHDK and CDR2 SYGVNS. General study results and limits: Correlation between methods rose after single-read clonotypes were removed.

Sequencing was carried out using a population of CD138-negative cells sorted from bone marrow. The TCR was taken from a donor over 35 with multiple myeloma. The chain recombines TRBV25-1 with TRBJ2-5; D uncertain. CDR3 in amino acids: CASSEYSFAVQETQYF. CDR3 bases: TGTGCCAGCAGTGAATATAGCTTTGCGGTACAAGAGACCCAGTACTTC.